This passage covers 23 T cell receptor beta chains from one sample sequenced in a study of T cell responses to AZD1222 COVID-19 vaccine. Clones were sequenced by immunoSEQ multiplex PCR, and TCRdb holds only the in-frame ones, with some missing. The data hold 160,000 or so clones, with 85% to 90% observed a single time. Sequenced here: peripheral blood, sampled 28 days after the second AZD1222 dose. These receptors were collected from an adult who received the AZD1222 COVID-19 vaccine.

V usage is TRBV5-1 and J usage is TRBJ2-5; D call uncertain. Germline loops: CDR1 SGHRS, CDR2 YFSETQ. V was trimmed by 4 bases and J by 0 bases, leaving 7 bases between them. The CDR3 consists of 13 residues. The CDR3 reads CASSVTHQETQYF. The CDR3 DNA follows: TGCGCCAGCAGCGTTACCCACCAAGAGACCCAGTACTTC.

CDR3 sequence: CASSVDSYGYTF. The CDR3 coding sequence is TGTGCCAGCAGCGTGGACAGCTATGGCTACACCTTC. The chain is built from TRBV12-3 or TRBV12-4 and TRBJ1-2, with D perhaps TRBD1 (6 bases). Trimming took off 6 bases at V and 4 bases at J, with 9 bases between the two ends. The CDR3 length is 12 residues.

This chain connects TRBV5-4 to TRBJ2-7, with D tentatively TRBD1 (5 bases). Germline V gene lookup returns CDR1 SGHNT and CDR2 YYREEE (reference sequence). This CDR3 region has 13 residues. Trimming stripped 4 bases from V and 5 bases from J, with 13 bases between. CDR3 sequence (DNA): TGTGCCAGCAGCGGTCGACAGTTTGACGAGCAGTACTTC. Encoded protein: CASSGRQFDEQYF.

This clone was seen only a few times. The V gene is TRBV12-3 or TRBV12-4, the J gene TRBJ2-7; D perhaps matches TRBD1 (5 bases). V dropped 1 base and J dropped 4 bases, with 8 bases sitting between them. This CDR3 is built from 13 residues. CDR3 coding DNA: TGTGCCAGCAGTTTAGAATCAGGGTACGAGCAGTACTTC. Translation: CASSLESGYEQYF.

This chain connects TRBV10-3 to TRBJ1-5; D is unclear. Trimming stripped 0 bases from V and 1 base from J, with 7 bases between. Germline CDR1 ENHRY, CDR2 SYGVKD. The CDR3 has 15 residues. The CDR3 loop reads CAISESSGSNQPQHF. CDR3 nucleotide sequence: TGTGCCATCAGTGAGTCCAGCGGAAGCAATCAGCCCCAGCATTTT.

The V and J genes are TRBV6-5 and TRBJ1-5, with a possible D match to TRBD1 (5 bases). CDR3 length equals 14 residues. Germline assignment: CDR1 MNHEY and CDR2 SVGAGI. V dropped 3 bases and J dropped 6 bases, with 12 bases sitting between them. The CDR3 DNA follows: TGTGCCAGCAGTTATTCGGGGGGAAGTCAGCCCCAGCATTTT. It translates to CASSYSGGSQPQHF.

This chain links TRBV19 with TRBJ2-7, with D hard to call. CDR1 is LNHDA, CDR2 SQIVND, per germline (reference sequence). The CDR3 is 13 amino acids. V lost 3 bases and J 6 bases, leaving 12 bases between the germline ends. The CDR3 protein is CASSMDRAVEQYF. The CDR3 coding sequence is TGTGCCAGTAGTATGGATAGAGCCGTCGAGCAGTACTTC.

A word on this clone: Additional DNA sequences in this sample encode the identical CDR3. The chain has TRBV7-9 and TRBJ2-2; 8 bases line up with TRBD2. CDR1 and CDR2 (germline): SEHNR, FQNEAQ (reference sequence). V was pared by 4 bases and J by 1 base, with 8 bases of the junction left unmatched. This CDR3 has 17 residues. CDR3: CASSYPALAGNTGELFF. The CDR3 nucleotides read TGTGCCAGCAGCTACCCCGCCCTAGCGGGGAACACCGGGGAGCTGTTTTTT.

This sequence joins TRBV30 and TRBJ2-7; D is ambiguous. The CDR3 is 11 amino acids. Germline-derived CDR1 and CDR2 are GTSNPN and SVGIG (reference sequence). Trimming left V 1 base short and J 3 bases short, with 4 bases between. The CDR3: CAWSGGYEQYF. CDR3 in DNA: TGTGCCTGGAGTGGGGGCTACGAGCAGTACTTC.

The chain combines TRBV7-9 with TRBJ2-7; no definite D call. V lost 2 bases and J lost 7, with 12 bases in between. CDR3 length equals 13 residues. Germline V gives CDR1 SEHNR, CDR2 FQNEAQ (reference sequence). CDR3 residues: CASSLIAAEEQYF. Here the CDR3 DNA reads TGTGCCAGCAGCTTAATTGCCGCGGAAGAGCAGTACTTC.

The V gene is TRBV7-8, the J gene TRBJ1-1; D gene unclear. Trimming stripped 2 bases from V and 0 bases from J, with 7 bases between. The CDR3 totals 14 residues. Germline assignment: CDR1 SGHVS and CDR2 FQNEAQ. The CDR3 nucleotides read TGTGCCAGCAGCTTAACACCTATGAACACTGAAGCTTTCTTT. This codes for CASSLTPMNTEAFF.

The V gene is TRBV5-4, the J gene TRBJ1-1, with a possible D match to TRBD1 (5 bases). Trimming removed 1 base from V and 0 bases from J, with 10 bases in between. Germline V gene data show CDR1 as SGHNT and CDR2 as YYREEE (reference sequence). CDR3 length: 15 amino acids. CDR3 nucleotides: TGTGCCAGCAGCTTGCGACAGACCATGAACACTGAAGCTTTCTTT. Protein product: CASSLRQTMNTEAFF. Drawing the rest from reference TRBV5-4 and TRBJ1-1, the complete variable domain is ETGVTQSPTHLIKTRGQQVTLRCSSQSGHNTVSWYQQALGQGPQFIFQYYREEENGRGNFPPRFSGLQFPNYSSELNVNALELDDSALYLCASSLRQTMNTEAFFGQGTRLTVV.

This chain uses TRBV5-1 with TRBJ1-4; 7 positions agree with TRBD1. This CDR3 contains 16 residues. Unmatched junction bases numbered 6, after V lost 0 bases and J lost 4 bases. Germline V gene lookup returns CDR1 SGHRS and CDR2 YFSETQ. CDR3 protein: CASSLGQGRYNEKLFF. The CDR3 nucleotides read TGCGCCAGCAGCTTGGGACAGGGCCGATATAATGAAAAACTGTTTTTT. Full variable domain (rest looked up from reference TRBV5-1 and TRBJ1-4): KAGVTQTPRYLIKTRGQQVTLSCSPISGHRSVSWYQQTPGQGLQFLFEYFSETQRNKGNFPGRFSGRQFSNSRSEMNVSTLELGDSALYLCASSLGQGRYNEKLFFGSGTQLSVL.

The V gene is TRBV2, the J gene TRBJ1-5; D unresolved. This CDR3 has 13 residues. The germline V gene encodes CDR1 SNHLY and CDR2 FYNNEI. V shed 3 bases and J shed 7 bases, with 10 bases lying between them. CDR3: CASSEAERQPQHF. CDR3 bases: TGTGCCAGCAGTGAGGCGGAGAGGCAGCCCCAGCATTTT.

The V gene is TRBV15, the J gene TRBJ1-5; no firm D call. Trimming removed 0 bases from V and 7 bases from J, with 7 bases in between. The CDR3 loop spans 13 amino acids. Per the germline V gene, CDR1 is LNHNV and CDR2 is YYDKDF (reference sequence). The CDR3 reads CATSRDRRQPQHF. Written as DNA, the CDR3 is TGTGCCACCAGCAGAGATCGCAGACAGCCCCAGCATTTT.

The chain uses TRBV2 and TRBJ1-5, with D perhaps TRBD1 (6 bases). The CDR3 contains 14 residues. CDR1 is SNHLY and CDR2 is FYNNEI in the germline V gene. V was pared by 3 bases and J by 1 base, with 7 bases between. The CDR3 DNA reads as TGTGCCAGCAGTGACAGGGGAAGCAATCAGCCCCAGCATTTT. Encoded protein: CASSDRGSNQPQHF.

Comment on this clone: The germline gene is not matched at one end of the junction; a read error may be the cause. The chain has TRBV19 and TRBJ1-5; D gene uncertain. Germline CDR1 is LNHDA and CDR2 is SQIVND (reference sequence). The CDR3 covers 15 residues. CDR3 sequence reads: CASRIGQISNQPQHF. The CDR3 DNA follows: TGTGCCAGTAGAATAGGGCAGATTAGCAATCAGCCCCAGCATTTT.

This chain links TRBV7-6 with TRBJ2-5, with TRBD2 identical over 13 bases. The J segment lost 2 bases and the V segment lost 5 bases, leaving 2 bases of the junction unmatched. This CDR3 contains 15 residues. Germline V gene data show CDR1 as SGHVS and CDR2 as FNYEAQ. The CDR3 region has the DNA TGTGCCAGCAGCCAACTAGCGGGGGGGCAAGAGACCCAGTACTTC. Its translation is CASSQLAGGQETQYF. Using reference TRBV7-6 and TRBJ2-5 for the parts outside the CDR3, the full variable domain is GAGVSQSPRYKVTKRGQDVALRCDPISGHVSLYWYRQALGQGPEFLTYFNYEAQQDKSGLPNDRFSAERPEGSISTLTIQRTEQRDSAMYRCASSQLAGGQETQYFGPGTRLLVL.

The V and J genes are TRBV4-2 and TRBJ1-4; D is perhaps TRBD1 (6 bases). This CDR3 comprises 15 residues. CDR1 is LGHNA and CDR2 is YNFKEQ in the germline V gene. V was shortened by 0 bases and J by 7 bases, with 12 bases between the two germline ends. CDR3 in DNA: TGTGCCAGCAGCCAAGATTGGAAAGGGGGTGAAAAACTGTTTTTT. This sequence encodes CASSQDWKGGEKLFF.

This clone was recorded a few times. This rearrangement joins TRBV2 to TRBJ2-1, with D maybe TRBD1 (6 bases). The CDR3 contains 14 residues. Trimming took off 8 bases at V and 6 bases at J, with 17 bases between the two ends. Germline V CDR1 and CDR2: SNHLY, FYNNEI. The CDR3 protein is CASLFSPQGNEQFF. The CDR3 DNA is TGTGCCAGCCTATTTTCCCCACAGGGCAATGAGCAGTTCTTC.

This chain links TRBV19 with TRBJ1-3; 9 bases line up with TRBD1. The CDR3 is made up of 14 amino acids. Germline V CDR1 and CDR2: LNHDA, SQIVND (reference sequence). J gave up 8 bases and V 4 bases, and 6 bases lay outside the gene matches. CDR3 sequence reads: CASSTGTGMDTIYF. The CDR3 nucleotides read TGTGCCAGTAGTACGGGGACAGGGATGGACACCATATATTTT. Full variable domain (outside the CDR3, taken from reference TRBV19 and TRBJ1-3): DGGITQSPKYLFRKEGQNVTLSCEQNLNHDAMYWYRQDPGQGLRLIYYSQIVNDFQKGDIAEGYSVSREKKESFPLTVTSAQKNPTAFYLCASSTGTGMDTIYFGEGSWLTVV.

The CDR3, as DNA: TGTGCCAGCAGCTTGGTTCCTGTAGCGGGGGCCCTGAGGGATACGCAGTATTTT. Its protein is CASSLVPVAGALRDTQYF. The gene calls are TRBV5-6 and TRBJ2-3; 9 bases align to TRBD2. The CDR3 runs 18 residues. The germline V gene has CDR1 SGHDT and CDR2 YYEEEE. V lost 0 bases, J lost 6 bases, and 14 bases stayed unmatched.

The chain employs TRBV6-5 and TRBJ1-5, with D unclear. CDR3 length: 16 amino acids. V was cut by 0 bases and J by 5 bases, with 14 bases left in between. In germline, CDR1 is MNHEY, CDR2 SVGAGI. CDR3 region: CASSYSSGKGDQPQHF. CDR3 bases: TGTGCCAGCAGTTACTCCTCGGGGAAGGGTGATCAGCCCCAGCATTTT.